This TCR beta chain was profiled in a study of T cell responses to AZD1222 COVID-19 vaccine. The overall study: Both about-4-week and about-12-week second-dose recipients were combined.

This clone showed up just once. No antigen is known for it. Clones were sequenced by immunoSEQ multiplex PCR, and TCRdb holds only the in-frame ones, with some missing. The sample includes 95,000 to 150,000 clones, about nine tenths of them seen just once. The study's findings and limits: Of the AZD1222 recipients, only 5 or 6 were seropositive at baseline. Targeting of unmutated variant regions was reportedly seen in nearly half of spike-specific TCRs. Donor demographics were predominantly white British with a female majority; clonal diversity may be underestimated.

CDR3 length: 16 amino acids. V shed 2 bases and J 9 bases; nucleotides not matched to a gene: 10. Per the germline V gene, CDR1 is MNHEY and CDR2 is SVGEGT. Sequencing was performed on peripheral blood, taken on day 0 of AZD1222 vaccination. The chain couples TRBV6-2 or TRBV6-3 to TRBJ1-6, with 7 bases lining up with TRBD1. The source of this sequence is an adult in good health. The CDR3, as DNA: TGTGCCAGCAGTTACGTGCCGGGACAGAATATTTCACCCCTCCACTTT. It codes for CASSYVPGQNISPLHF.